This entry lists 5 T cell receptor beta chains sequenced from one sample in a study of CD8+CD57+ T cells in acquired aplastic anemia. Genomic DNA, serving as template, underwent TCR beta VDJ and CDR3 profiling. TCRdb re-called the reads with MiXCR, one entry per CDR3 protein. The sample comprises under 250,000 distinct CDR3 sequences, around three fifths of which are singletons, and around three fifths rests with the top ten. All patients picked for sequencing had shown, by flow cytometry, an expansion of CD8+CD57+ cells. The sample comprised sorted CD4+, CD8+, or CD8+CD57+ T cells (not recorded which) from PBMCs. These receptors were collected from a human donor with aplastic anemia.

The J gene is TRBJ2-7, the V gene TRBV7-9, with 8 bases fitting TRBD1. CDR1 and CDR2 (germline): SEHNR, FQNEAQ (reference sequence). CDR3 length: 15 residues. J lost 6 bases, V lost 1 base, and 8 bases had no gene match. The CDR3 bases are TGTGCCAGCAGCTTAGTGACCGCGGGACAGGCCGAGCAGTACTTC. This sequence encodes CASSLVTAGQAEQYF.

V is TRBV5-4 and J is TRBJ1-5; tentative D call: TRBD1 (5 bases). The ends were cut back, 2 bases at V and 11 bases at J, with 20 bases in the middle. The CDR3 loop spans 15 amino acids. Germline V gene data show CDR1 as SGHNT and CDR2 as YYREEE (reference sequence). The CDR3 nucleotides are TGTGCCAGCAGCTTAAGCGGGGGAAGACAAGAGACCCAGCATTTT. Translating it yields CASSLSGGRQETQHF.

To note about this clonotype: As the CDR3 is not closed by the conserved phenylalanine or tryptophan, this likely results from a read error. The DNA is left out, because the CDR3 cannot be placed on it with certainty; the CDR3 is given as TCRdb lists it. The J gene is TRBJ2-6, the V gene TRBV7-3; whether TRBD2, the table's D call, matches the DNA was not checked. The CDR3 is 9 amino acids long, termini counted. In germline, CDR1 is SGHTA, CDR2 FQGTGA. The CDR3 here is CASSLGTSG.

The CDR3 sequence is CASSVTDQETEAFF. CDR3 sequence (DNA): TGTGCCAGCAGCGTGACGGACCAAGAGACTGAAGCTTTCTTT. The chain combines TRBV25-1 with TRBJ1-1; D not certain. Germline CDR1 MGHDK, CDR2 SYGVNS. Trimming cost V 6 bases and J 5 bases, with 16 bases left between them. The CDR3 totals 14 residues.

Comment on this clonotype: A much larger clone differs by one base, so this may be a read error. The chain employs TRBV28 and TRBJ2-7, with 7 bases that match TRBD2. This CDR3 is built from 12 residues. Germline-derived CDR1 and CDR2 are MDHEN and SYDVKM. The CDR3 sequence: CASSLGGDEQHF. CDR3 DNA: TGTGCCAGCAGTTTGGGAGGGGACGAGCAGCACTTC.